This is a list of T cell receptor beta chains from one sample in a study of monozygotic twins with inflammatory bowel disease. TCRdb reanalyzed the 5' RACE reads and collapses them to one entry per CDR3 protein, without DNA. Its clone listing holds approximately 400,000 distinct CDR3 sequences. The sample taken for sequencing was blood. These receptors were obtained from a human donor with ulcerative colitis or Crohn's disease, or a healthy co-twin of an affected twin (not recorded which). Both conserved end residues are part of each CDR3.

j_gene	v_gene	CDR3aa
TRBJ2-6	TRBV20-1	CSARDLSGDGANVLTF
TRBJ1-1	TRBV12-3/TRBV12-4	CASSLRGGLNTEAFF
TRBJ2-1	TRBV5-1	CASSPQIQPSSYNEQFF
TRBJ1-1	TRBV10-3	CATTPLEGENTEAFF
TRBJ2-7	TRBV27	CASRPTGTVHSEQYF
TRBJ2-2	TRBV20-1	CSAKRRGSHTGELFF
TRBJ2-5	TRBV5-1	CASSLGQTQETQYF
TRBJ2-1	TRBV5-1	CASSLLAGVVNEQFF
TRBJ1-5	TRBV5-6	CASSLTGDRSQPQHF
TRBJ2-5	TRBV3-1	CASSQGPLQETQYF
TRBJ2-2	TRBV2	CASSEWGELFF
TRBJ2-1	TRBV5-6	CASSFGQNNEQFF
TRBJ2-3	TRBV9	CASSVGGSPDTQYF
TRBJ2-2	TRBV11-2	CASSLSGTNGELFF
TRBJ2-1	TRBV27	CASSPTGTGEQFF
TRBJ1-1	TRBV30	CAWSPTPGTEAFF
TRBJ2-5	TRBV3-1	CASSRSAGTGGETQYF
TRBJ1-6	TRBV6-1	CASRRDTSPLYKSPLHF
TRBJ1-2	TRBV5-1	CASSPQDSNYGYTF
TRBJ2-1	TRBV12-3/TRBV12-4	CASTRGDEQFF
TRBJ1-4	TRBV20-1	CSARDRSAPEKLFF
TRBJ2-5	TRBV20-1	CSAPRTSGYQETQYF
TRBJ1-1	TRBV7-9	CASSPTGDPLNTEAFF
TRBJ2-2	TRBV7-9	CASSRPGQGYTGELFF
TRBJ2-1	TRBV11-2	CASSRTRNEQFF
TRBJ2-7	TRBV4-1	CASSPGTSGLNEQYF
TRBJ1-6	TRBV27	CASSFFGSYNSPLHF
TRBJ2-2	TRBV6-1	CASSDGTSGGAANTGELFF
TRBJ2-1	TRBV11-2	CASTFWGEGYEQFF
TRBJ2-2	TRBV27	CASTLLGRGRNTGELFF
TRBJ1-2	TRBV4-2	CASSQKAGYTF
TRBJ2-1	TRBV7-9	CASSYLASGGNEQFF
TRBJ2-7	TRBV20-1	CSAQPRTGTNEQYF
TRBJ2-1	TRBV20-1	CSARGDRGDEQFF
TRBJ2-1	TRBV19	CASSMGRYNEQFF
TRBJ1-1	TRBV7-9	CASSQGQGRMTEAFF
TRBJ1-5	TRBV5-1	CASSLQTGAGQPQHF
TRBJ1-3	TRBV11-2	CASSLITGNGNTIYF
TRBJ2-1	TRBV30	CAWGAGESSYNEQFF
TRBJ1-5	TRBV27	CASSSRPPDRERSPQHF
TRBJ2-3	TRBV7-2	CASSPFGGGTDTQYF
TRBJ2-3	TRBV6-2/TRBV6-3	CASSYGVLAGLTDTQYF
TRBJ2-2	TRBV20-1	CSAAGTGYTGELFF
TRBJ1-3	TRBV3-1	CASRRTASGNTIYF